Listed below are T cell receptor beta chains from one sample, sequenced in a study of blood T cell repertoires in COVID-19. Some clones are missing from TCRdb's copy, which holds only in-frame ones; the method was immunoSEQ multiplex PCR. Of about 270,000 clones in the sample, around nine tenths are singletons; the top ten hold approximately 2.4%. Material: PBMCs or T cells enriched from blood (not recorded which). The receptors originated from a woman aged 18-30 years who had recovered from COVID-19. Each CDR3 is given with its conserved first and last residue. D genes are given only for firm matches. Clone size is given for some rows only: seen once, a few or many times, or a class if the clone is expanded.

abundance	v_gene	j_gene	d_gene	CDR3nt	CDR3aa
-	TRBV10-3	TRBJ1-2	-	TGTGCCATCAGCGACGCAGTGGAGGCCACTAACTATGGCTACACCTTC	CAISDAVEATNYGYTF
-	TRBV19	TRBJ2-5	-	TGTGCCAGTAGTATAGATTTTAGTCGCTTCCAAGAGACCCAGTACTTC	CASSIDFSRFQETQYF
-	TRBV10-2	TRBJ1-3	-	TGCGCCAGCACGTCCTCTGGAAACACCATATATTTT	CASTSSGNTIYF
-	TRBV9	TRBJ2-3	-	TGTGCCAGCAGCACTAGTGGGGGCCCTTGGGATACGCAGTATTTT	CASSTSGGPWDTQYF
few	TRBV28	TRBJ2-3	-	TGTGCCAGCAGTTCACCGTGGGGAGGTGACACAGATACGCAGTATTTT	CASSSPWGGDTDTQYF
few	TRBV7-9	TRBJ1-2	TRBD1	TGTGCCAGCAGCGCACCGGGACAGGGGTTCTATGGCTACACCTTC	CASSAPGQGFYGYTF
few	TRBV4-3	TRBJ2-3	TRBD2	TGCGCCAGCAGCCAAGATTCGTCTAGCGGGTTCAGCACAGATACGCAGTATTTT	CASSQDSSSGFSTDTQYF
-	TRBV5-6	TRBJ1-1	TRBD1	TGTGCCAGCAGCTTGTGGTCCGGACAGGCGATGAACACTGAAGCTTTCTTT	CASSLWSGQAMNTEAFF
-	TRBV19	TRBJ1-5	TRBD1	TGTGCCAGTAGTAAAGGACAGGCTAATCAGCCCCAGCATTTT	CASSKGQANQPQHF
-	TRBV28	TRBJ2-7	TRBD1	TGTGCCAGCAGCACCGGACAGGGGACCTATTCCTACGAGCAGTACTTC	CASSTGQGTYSYEQYF
-	TRBV28	TRBJ1-5	TRBD1	TGTGCCAGCAGTCAAATACAGGGGAGGAATAGTAATCAGCCCCAGCATTTT	CASSQIQGRNSNQPQHF
-	TRBV9	TRBJ2-1	TRBD2	TGTGCCAGCAGCGCCAACCCCCTAGTACGGACTAGCGGCTCCTACAATGAGCAGTTCTTC	CASSANPLVRTSGSYNEQFF
-	TRBV28	TRBJ2-7	-	TGTGCCTCGACCGGGACTCCCGCCTCCTACGCCTACGAGCAGTACTTC	CASTGTPASYAYEQYF
-	TRBV28	TRBJ2-5	TRBD2	TGTGCCAGCGCGACCTTTAGCGGGGGGGAGACCCAGTACTTC	CASATFSGGETQYF
-	TRBV7-9	TRBJ1-2	-	TGTGCCAGCAGCTCAAAAACAATGACAGCTATCTATGGCTACACCTTC	CASSSKTMTAIYGYTF
-	TRBV19	TRBJ2-2	TRBD1	TGTGCCAGTAGTAGATGGGACAGGGGGCAACACACCGGGGAGCTGTTTTTT	CASSRWDRGQHTGELFF
-	TRBV4-3	TRBJ2-1	-	TGCGCCAGCAGCCAAGCTCCGGCAGGTTACAATGAGCAGTTCTTC	CASSQAPAGYNEQFF
few	TRBV2	TRBJ2-7	TRBD2	TGTGCCAGCAAGAGACTAGCGGGAGGAGACGAGCAGTACTTC	CASKRLAGGDEQYF
-	TRBV3-1/TRBV3-2	TRBJ2-1	-	TGTGCCAGCAGCCACACTAGCCCCTACAATGAGCAGTTCTTC	CASSHTSPYNEQFF
-	TRBV19	TRBJ1-5	-	TGTGCCAGTAGACCAACAGGGTATAGCAATCAGCCCCAGCATTTT	CASRPTGYSNQPQHF
-	TRBV3-1/TRBV3-2	TRBJ2-3	-	TGTGCCAGCAGCAAAAACTTGGGGGCCGACACAGATACGCAGTATTTT	CASSKNLGADTDTQYF
-	TRBV5-1	TRBJ2-1	TRBD2	TGCGCCAGCAGCCGGGAGGGACTAGCGGGGAACAATGAGCAGTTCTTC	CASSREGLAGNNEQFF
few	TRBV18	TRBJ1-1	-	TGTGCCAGCTCACCCAAAACAGGGTTGAACACTGAAGCTTTCTTT	CASSPKTGLNTEAFF
-	TRBV21-1	TRBJ2-2	-	TGTGCCAGCTCCGGGACAGGGGCCAGGGTGAACACCGGGGAGCTGTTTTTT	CASSGTGARVNTGELFF
-	TRBV6-4	TRBJ2-5	TRBD2	TGTGCCAGCAGTGAGTTCAGACCGTATAGCGGGACCGACCAAGAGACCCAGTACTTC	CASSEFRPYSGTDQETQYF
-	TRBV27	TRBJ2-1	TRBD2	TGTGCCAGCAGTTTACAGCGGGAGGTTTCAAATGAGCAGTTCTTC	CASSLQREVSNEQFF
-	TRBV5-4	TRBJ2-3	-	TGTGCCAGCAGCTCCGGCGGCGGATTCACAGATACGCAGTATTTT	CASSSGGGFTDTQYF
-	TRBV30	TRBJ1-5	TRBD1	TGTGCCTGGAGTGTACGTCGGACAGGGGATCAGCCCCAGCATTTT	CAWSVRRTGDQPQHF
once	TRBV30	TRBJ2-7	TRBD2	TGTGCCTGGAGCAAATGGCGGACTAGCGGGATATCATACGAGCAGTACTTC	CAWSKWRTSGISYEQYF
-	TRBV3-1/TRBV3-2	TRBJ2-7	-	TGTGCCAGCAGCCAAAACAGATACTCCTACGAGCAGTACTTC	CASSQNRYSYEQYF
-	TRBV7-9	TRBJ1-2	-	TGTGCCAGCAGCGTGGTCCGACTCTATGGCTACACCTTC	CASSVVRLYGYTF
few	TRBV2	TRBJ1-1	-	TGTGCCAGCAGTGAGGGGGCGACAGCTTTCTTT	CASSEGATAFF
-	TRBV19	TRBJ2-2	TRBD1	TGTGCCAGTAGTATAAGGGGGCCTAACACCGGGGAGCTGTTTTTT	CASSIRGPNTGELFF
-	TRBV30	TRBJ2-1	TRBD2	TGTGCCTGGAGTCGGACTAGCGGGGGGTACAATGAGCAGTTCTTC	CAWSRTSGGYNEQFF
-	TRBV7-8	TRBJ2-2	TRBD2	TGTGCCAGTATAGCGGGAGGAGGAGGCGGGGAGCTGTTTTTT	CASIAGGGGGELFF
-	TRBV30	TRBJ2-5	-	TGTGCCTGGAGTGTACGACCAGGGGAGACCCAGTACTTC	CAWSVRPGETQYF
-	TRBV6-2/TRBV6-3	TRBJ1-1	-	TGTGCCAGCAGTTTTAGGGGGACCGGCACTGAAGCTTTCTTT	CASSFRGTGTEAFF
once	TRBV7-9	TRBJ2-1	TRBD2	TGTGCCAGCAGCTTAGTTGGGGCGACTAGCGGGAGGCTAAATGAGCAGTTCTTC	CASSLVGATSGRLNEQFF
-	TRBV7-3	TRBJ2-1	TRBD2	TGTGCCAGCAGCTTATCCCTACTAGCGGGAGCCCCCAATGAGCAGTTCTTC	CASSLSLLAGAPNEQFF
-	TRBV2	TRBJ2-2	-	TGTGCCAGCAGTGAAGAGTGGAGGGGCACCGGGGAGCTGTTTTTT	CASSEEWRGTGELFF
-	TRBV29-1	TRBJ2-7	TRBD1	TGCAGCGTTGACGGGACAGGGTTCGAGCAGTACTTC	CSVDGTGFEQYF
-	TRBV6-6	TRBJ1-2	TRBD1	TGTGCCAGCACCCAAGACAGGGGGCTTGGCTACACCTTC	CASTQDRGLGYTF